The 2 T cell receptor beta chains reported below all come from one sample, sequenced in a study of blood T cell repertoires in COVID-19. Libraries were prepared by immunoSEQ multiplex PCR; TCRdb keeps only in-frame clonotypes and omits some of them. The table lists over 150,000 clones, more than 65% of them singletons, with 6% to 8% in the top ten. Sequenced material: PBMCs or T cells enriched from blood (not recorded which). The origin of the receptors is a man in his forties or fifties who had recovered from COVID-19.

The rearrangement joins TRBV28 to TRBJ1-2, with D possibly TRBD1 on 5 matching bases. Germline V lookup: CDR1 MDHEN, CDR2 SYDVKM. V was shortened by 6 bases and J by 5 bases, with 19 bases between the two germline ends. This CDR3 is built from 15 residues. The CDR3 DNA sequence: TGTGCCAGCAGCGACAGAAATCGGCCCATTTATGGCTACACCTTC. Translation: CASSDRNRPIYGYTF.

This clone has just a few counts. The rearrangement links TRBV9 to TRBJ2-2; 8 nucleotides align to TRBD1. Germline V gives CDR1 SGDLS, CDR2 YYNGEE. This CDR3 contains 15 residues. After removal of 3 bases from V and 6 bases from J, the junction contained 7 bases not matched to a gene. The CDR3 DNA sequence: TGTGCCAGCAGCGAAACAGGGGGAATGGCCGGGGAGCTGTTTTTT. It translates to CASSETGGMAGELFF.